Following are 13 T cell receptor beta chains from one sample sequenced in a study of blood T cell repertoires in COVID-19. Some clones are missing from TCRdb's copy, which holds only in-frame ones; the method was immunoSEQ multiplex PCR. The sample holds fewer than 150,000 clones, approximately 80% seen once. The sequenced sample was peripheral blood. The receptors here all came from a woman aged 80 or over in a cohort sampled during active or convalescent COVID-19.

The V and J genes are TRBV9 and TRBJ2-5; D gene unclear. Trimming removed 0 bases from V and 8 bases from J, with 8 bases in between. This CDR3 comprises 12 residues. Germline assignment: CDR1 SGDLS and CDR2 YYNGEE. In nucleotides, the CDR3 is TGTGCCAGCAGCGTAGAATCCGGTACCCAGTACTTC. Amino acid sequence: CASSVESGTQYF. The full variable domain, its missing parts supplied by reference TRBV9 and TRBJ2-5, is DSGVTQTPKHLITATGQRVTLRCSPRSGDLSVYWYQQSLDQGLQFLIQYYNGEERAKGNILERFSAQQFPDLHSELNLSSLELGDSALYFCASSVESGTQYFGPGTRLLVL.

The chain links TRBV7-9 to TRBJ1-5; 10 nucleotides line up with TRBD1. V shed 4 bases, J shed 9 bases, and the junction held 0 bases outside the gene matches. The germline gives CDR1 SEHNR, CDR2 FQNEAQ (reference sequence). CDR3 length equals 12 residues. Written as DNA, the CDR3 is TGTGCCAGCAGCTGGGACAGGGGGCCCCAGCATTTT. This gives the protein CASSWDRGPQHF.

Worth noting for this clone: Because the CDR3's place on the DNA is in doubt, the DNA is left out and the CDR3 is given as listed by TCRdb. The chain carries TRBV6-5 and TRBJ1-2. Germline V lookup: CDR1 MNHEY, CDR2 SVGAGI. The CDR3 totals 15 residues, both ends included. The CDR3 reads CASSSSRVFGYGYTF.

This clone was detected only a few times. The genes are TRBV28 and TRBJ1-2; 10 bases line up with TRBD1. CDR1 and CDR2 from the germline V gene are MDHEN and SYDVKM. J lost 7 bases, V lost 4 bases, and 3 bases had no gene match. The CDR3 covers 13 residues. The CDR3 loop reads CASSYGQGGGYTF. In DNA, the CDR3 is TGTGCCAGCAGTTACGGACAGGGGGGTGGCTACACCTTC.

Only one count was recorded for this clone. The V call is TRBV7-7, the J call TRBJ2-3; 9 positions agree with TRBD1. The V gene's germline CDR1 is SSHAT and CDR2 FNYEAQ (reference sequence). J was trimmed by 7 bases and V by 5 bases; bases with no gene match: 10. CDR3 length: 15 amino acids. In DNA form, the CDR3 reads TGTGCCAGCAGCCCTCTCGGGACAGGGAGGCATACGCAGTATTTT. Translating it yields CASSPLGTGRHTQYF. Filled out from reference TRBV7-7 and TRBJ2-3, the complete variable domain reads GAGVSQSPRYKVTKRGQDVTLRCDPISSHATLYWYQQALGQGPEFLTYFNYEAQPDKSGLPSDRFSAERPEGSISTLTIQRTEQRDSAMYRCASSPLGTGRHTQYFGPGTRLTVL.

The chain employs TRBV6-5 and TRBJ1-1, with 8 bases fitting TRBD1. Germline V gives CDR1 MNHEY, CDR2 SVGAGI. The CDR3 contains 13 residues. Unmatched junction bases numbered 1, after V lost 2 bases and J lost 5 bases. The CDR3 protein is CASSYRQGTEAFF. For the CDR3, the DNA is TGTGCCAGCAGTTACCGACAGGGGACTGAAGCTTTCTTT.

This sequence joins TRBV6-2 or TRBV6-3 and TRBJ1-1; no definite D call. The CDR3 is 13 residues long. The V gene's germline CDR1 is MNHEY and CDR2 SVGEGT. V lost 5 bases to trimming and J lost 0 bases, with 7 bases between them. The CDR3 is CASSPGLNTEAFF. For the CDR3, the DNA is TGTGCCAGCAGTCCCGGTTTGAACACTGAAGCTTTCTTT.

This chain uses TRBV6-2 or TRBV6-3 with TRBJ2-7, with D possibly matching TRBD2 (6 bases). The CDR3 totals 14 residues. The ends were cut back, 0 bases at V and 2 bases at J, with 8 bases in the middle. Germline CDR1 MNHEY, CDR2 SVGEGT. The CDR3 loop is CASSYSGGTYEQYV. CDR3 in DNA: TGTGCCAGCAGTTACTCGGGGGGAACCTACGAGCAGTACGTC.

The chain couples TRBV7-9 to TRBJ1-6, with D maybe TRBD1 (6 bases). CDR1 is SEHNR and CDR2 is FQNEAQ in the germline V gene (reference sequence). Trimming stripped 5 bases from V and 5 bases from J, with 13 bases between. This CDR3 comprises 15 residues. CDR3 amino acids: CASSQGQTDNSPLHF. The CDR3 DNA is TGTGCCAGCAGCCAGGGGCAGACTGATAATTCACCCCTCCACTTT.

The chain joins TRBV4-1 to TRBJ2-4; D is possibly TRBD1 (6 bases). The germline gives CDR1 MGHRA, CDR2 YSYEKL. Trimming pared 0 bases from V and 10 bases from J, leaving 13 bases between. The CDR3 covers 14 residues. CDR3 DNA sequence: TGCGCCAGCAGCCAAGACCCCCAAAGGGGGATTCAGTACTTC. This encodes CASSQDPQRGIQYF.

The rearrangement links TRBV5-1 to TRBJ1-4; a weak D match, TRBD1 (5 bases). The CDR3 length is 17 residues. V was cut by 3 bases and J by 1 base, with 16 bases left in between. The V gene's germline CDR1 is SGHRS and CDR2 YFSETQ. The CDR3 here is CASSSTGGPGTNEKLFF. CDR3 sequence (DNA): TGCGCCAGCAGCTCAACGGGGGGTCCAGGAACTAATGAAAAACTGTTTTTT.

The chain uses TRBV5-6 and TRBJ1-1; 9 nucleotides agree with TRBD1. CDR3 length equals 14 residues. Per germline, CDR1 SGHDT and CDR2 YYEEEE. J was trimmed by 6 bases and V by 4 bases; bases with no gene match: 7. The CDR3 is CASSIGTGFPEAFF. CDR3 DNA sequence: TGTGCCAGCAGCATTGGGACAGGGTTCCCTGAAGCTTTCTTT.

The V gene is TRBV2, the J gene TRBJ2-5; 10 positions agree with TRBD1. This CDR3 has 15 residues. The V and J ends lost 6 bases and 5 bases, in that order; junction bases with no gene match: 9. The V gene's germline CDR1 is SNHLY and CDR2 FYNNEI. CDR3 nucleotide sequence: TGTGCCAGCAGAATACACCCGGGACAGGGGGAGACCCAGTACTTC. The encoded protein is CASRIHPGQGETQYF.